These 10 T cell receptor beta chains were all obtained from the same sample, sequenced in a study of cytomegalovirus exposure and HLA in healthy donors. Amplification used 60 Vbeta primers and 13 Jbeta primers. Libraries were prepared by immunoSEQ multiplex PCR; TCRdb keeps only in-frame clonotypes and omits some of them. The data include around 70,000 clones; the top ten clones carry 0.83%. Sequencing was performed on PBMCs. These receptor sequences come from a boy between 10 and 17 years old in good health and CMV-seronegative.

As to this clone: The junction departs from germline at one end; a sequencing error may be responsible. V usage is TRBV7-2 and J usage is TRBJ1-5; D gene uncertain. This CDR3 spans 15 amino acids. Germline V gene data show CDR1 as SGHTA and CDR2 as FQGNSA. CDR3 in amino acids: CASSPRPGGNQPQHF. The CDR3 DNA sequence: TGTGCCAGCAGCCCCCGACCAGGAGGCAACCAGCCCCAGCATTTT.

CDR3 sequence: CASSPPDRADTEAFF. CDR3 sequence (DNA): TGTGCCAGCAGCCCCCCGGACAGGGCGGACACTGAAGCTTTCTTT. The chain recombines TRBV5-5 with TRBJ1-1, with TRBD1 identical over 8 bases. The trim removed 4 bases at V and 3 bases at J, leaving 8 bases unmatched. CDR1 and CDR2 (germline): SGHKS, YYEKEE (reference sequence). The CDR3 covers 15 residues.

The chain combines TRBV21-1 with TRBJ2-3; TRBD2 is the table's D call and was not checked against the DNA. TRBV21-1 is a pseudogene. CDR3 length: 19 residues. The CDR3 DNA sequence: TGTGCCAGCAGCCCGCGGCTTAAGCCCCAAATGAAGGAGACAGATACGCAGTATTTT. It translates to CASSPRLKPQMKETDTQYF.

The V call is TRBV6-5, the J call TRBJ1-1; 9 bases line up with TRBD1. The CDR3 totals 14 residues. CDR1 is MNHEY, CDR2 SVGAGI, per germline. The V and J ends lost 2 bases and 6 bases, in that order; junction bases with no gene match: 4. The CDR3 DNA follows: TGTGCCAGCAGTTACACCGGGACAGGGTCTGAAGCTTTCTTT. Encoded protein: CASSYTGTGSEAFF.

The chain carries TRBV7-2 and TRBJ2-7; a weak D match, TRBD1 (5 bases). The CDR3 is 12 residues long. Per germline, CDR1 SGHTA and CDR2 FQGNSA. Between the trimmed V and J ends, which lost 5 bases and 6 bases, there was a span of 11 bases. The chain's CDR3 is CASSDRQSEQYF. The CDR3 DNA sequence: TGTGCCAGCAGCGATCGACAGTCCGAGCAGTACTTC.

V usage is TRBV29-1 and J usage is TRBJ2-7; 10 bases fit TRBD1. V dropped 4 bases and J dropped 6; count of bases not matched to a gene: 6. CDR1 is SQVTM, CDR2 ANQGSEA, per germline. This CDR3 has 13 residues. The CDR3 sequence: CSVGDRGVLEQYF. As DNA, the CDR3 is TGCAGCGTTGGGGACAGGGGTGTGCTCGAGCAGTACTTC.

The chain joins TRBV5-4 to TRBJ1-2, with D hard to call. The CDR3 consists of 13 residues. Germline V CDR1 and CDR2: SGHNT, YYREEE (reference sequence). V lost 4 bases and J lost 4, with 11 bases in between. As DNA, the CDR3 is TGTGCCAGCAGCGAATCCGGGAGCTATGGCTACACCTTC. This sequence encodes CASSESGSYGYTF.

The chain carries TRBV7-2 and TRBJ2-7; D remains unclear. The CDR3 extends over 14 amino acids. Between the trimmed V and J ends, which lost 1 base and 6 bases, there was a span of 13 bases. Germline CDR1 is SGHTA and CDR2 is FQGNSA. The CDR3 DNA reads TGTGCCAGCAGCTTAGTCGTCGTCGGGTCCGAGCAGTACTTC. Protein product: CASSLVVVGSEQYF.

The chain uses TRBV7-8 and TRBJ1-2; D remains ambiguous. V shed 2 bases and J shed 4 bases, with 14 bases lying between them. CDR1 and CDR2 from the germline V gene are SGHVS and FQNEAQ. The CDR3 consists of 15 residues. The chain's CDR3 is CASSLILEDPYGYTF. In DNA form, the CDR3 reads TGTGCCAGCAGCTTAATTTTGGAGGACCCCTATGGCTACACCTTC.

This chain joins TRBV6-6 and TRBJ2-2; no reliable D call. The CDR3 consists of 12 residues. V lost 5 bases and J lost 6, with 7 bases in between. Germline values: CDR1 MNHNY, CDR2 SVGAGI (reference sequence). CDR3 sequence: CASSGAAGELFF. The CDR3 region has the DNA TGTGCCAGCAGTGGAGCAGCCGGGGAGCTGTTTTTT.